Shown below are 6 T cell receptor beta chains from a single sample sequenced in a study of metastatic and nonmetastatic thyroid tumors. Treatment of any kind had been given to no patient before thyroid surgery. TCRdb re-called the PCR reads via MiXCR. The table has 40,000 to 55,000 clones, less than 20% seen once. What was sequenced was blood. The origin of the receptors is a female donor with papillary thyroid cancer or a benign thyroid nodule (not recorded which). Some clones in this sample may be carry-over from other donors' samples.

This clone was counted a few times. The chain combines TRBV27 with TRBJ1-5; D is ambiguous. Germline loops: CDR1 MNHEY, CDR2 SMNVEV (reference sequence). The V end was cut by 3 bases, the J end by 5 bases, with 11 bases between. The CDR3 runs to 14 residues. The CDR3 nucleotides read TGTGCCAGCAGTTTGGGCAGAACGGATCAGCCCCAGCATTTT. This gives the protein CASSLGRTDQPQHF.

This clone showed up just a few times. CDR3 sequence reads: CASSPETGAYEQYF. The CDR3 DNA follows: TGTGCCAGCAGTCCCGAGACGGGTGCTTACGAGCAGTACTTC. The chain carries TRBV28 and TRBJ2-7, with no clear D. With 5 bases removed from V and 4 bases from J, the gap between germline ends came to 15 bases. This CDR3 region has 14 residues. CDR1 and CDR2 (germline): MDHEN, SYDVKM.

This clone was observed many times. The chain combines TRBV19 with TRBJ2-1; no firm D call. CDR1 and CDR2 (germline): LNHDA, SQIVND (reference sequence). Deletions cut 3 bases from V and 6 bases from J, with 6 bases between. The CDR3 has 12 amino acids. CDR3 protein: CASSMHLNEQFF. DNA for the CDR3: TGTGCCAGTAGTATGCACCTCAATGAGCAGTTCTTC.

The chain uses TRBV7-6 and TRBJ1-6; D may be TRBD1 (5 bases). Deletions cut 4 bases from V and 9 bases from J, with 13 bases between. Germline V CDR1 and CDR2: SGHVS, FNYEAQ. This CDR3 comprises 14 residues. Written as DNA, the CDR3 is TGTGCCAGCAGCTCCCTCGGGGGTTTTTCACCCCTCCACTTT. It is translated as CASSSLGGFSPLHF.

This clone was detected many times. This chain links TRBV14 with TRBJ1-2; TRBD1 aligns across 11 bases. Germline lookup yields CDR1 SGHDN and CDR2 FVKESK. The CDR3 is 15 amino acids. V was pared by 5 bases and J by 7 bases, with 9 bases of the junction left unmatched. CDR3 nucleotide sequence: TGTGCCAGCAGCGAGAGGACAGGGGGCGAGGGTGGCTACACCTTC. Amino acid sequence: CASSERTGGEGGYTF.

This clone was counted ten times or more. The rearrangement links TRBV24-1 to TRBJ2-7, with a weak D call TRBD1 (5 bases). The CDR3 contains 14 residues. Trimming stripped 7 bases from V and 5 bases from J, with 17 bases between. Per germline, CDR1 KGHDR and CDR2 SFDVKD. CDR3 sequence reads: CATSPNWGDHEQYF. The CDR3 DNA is TGTGCCACCAGCCCGAATTGGGGCGATCACGAGCAGTACTTC.